Below, 26 T cell receptor beta chains from the same sample are listed, as sequenced in a study of T cell responses to AZD1222 COVID-19 vaccine. Sequencing used immunoSEQ multiplex PCR; TCRdb keeps in-frame clones, though not all of them. The profile shows 80,000 or so clones, 70% to 90% of them singletons. The sequencing here drew on peripheral blood, taken on day 0 of AZD1222 vaccination. The receptors were gathered from an adult in good health.

This clone was seen only once. The V call is TRBV3-1 (or the pseudogene TRBV3-2), the J call TRBJ1-4; 7 positions match TRBD1. Germline CDR1 and CDR2: LGHDT and YNNKEL (reference sequence). The CDR3 is made up of 17 amino acids. With V trimmed by 3 bases and J by 3 bases, 10 bases remained unmatched. The CDR3 DNA is TGTGCCAGCAGCCACTCCGGGAGGAGGGGGCCTAATGAAAAACTGTTTTTT. Protein: CASSHSGRRGPNEKLFF.

The chain links TRBV6-2 or TRBV6-3 to TRBJ2-7; D is undetermined. CDR1 and CDR2 from the germline V gene are MNHEY and SVGEGT. CDR3 size: 11 residues. V was trimmed by 6 bases and J by 3 bases, leaving 6 bases between them. The CDR3, as DNA: TGTGCCAGCAGCTCCATCTACGAGCAGTACTTC. Translating it yields CASSSIYEQYF.

This clone was found many times. This chain connects TRBV6-5 to TRBJ1-6; 8 positions agree with TRBD1. The CDR3 length is 14 residues. V gave up 6 bases and J gave up 13 bases; unmatched junction bases: 11. CDR1 is MNHEY and CDR2 is SVGAGI in the germline V gene. CDR3 nucleotide sequence: TGTGCCAGCAGACCCGACAGGGGAATTCACCCCCTCCACTTT. The encoded protein is CASRPDRGIHPLHF.

The V gene is TRBV30, the J gene TRBJ2-3; no reliable D call. The germline V gene has CDR1 GTSNPN and CDR2 SVGIG (reference sequence). This CDR3 is built from 11 residues. V gave up 0 bases and J gave up 5 bases, with 3 bases separating them. CDR3 sequence reads: CAWSVRDTQYF. The CDR3 bases are TGTGCCTGGAGTGTTAGAGATACGCAGTATTTT.

V usage is TRBV6-2 or TRBV6-3 and J usage is TRBJ1-4; D uncertain. The CDR3 contains 15 residues. The V gene lost 0 bases and the J gene lost 9 bases, with 14 bases spanning the gap. CDR1 is MNHEY and CDR2 is SVGEGT in the germline V gene. The CDR3 nucleotides read TGTGCCAGCAGTTACTCGAGGTCTCCCTTCCAAAAACTGTTTTTT. Its translation is CASSYSRSPFQKLFF.

V and J are TRBV9 and TRBJ1-2; 9 bases agree with TRBD1. The CDR3 covers 16 residues. The trim removed 3 bases at V and 1 base at J, leaving 7 bases unmatched. Germline V gene lookup returns CDR1 SGDLS and CDR2 YYNGEE. The CDR3 reads CASSAGQGIDNYGYTF. For the CDR3, the DNA is TGTGCCAGCAGCGCAGGACAGGGGATTGATAACTATGGCTACACCTTC. The full variable domain, completed using reference TRBV9 and TRBJ1-2, is DSGVTQTPKHLITATGQRVTLRCSPRSGDLSVYWYQQSLDQGLQFLIQYYNGEERAKGNILERFSAQQFPDLHSELNLSSLELGDSALYFCASSAGQGIDNYGYTFGSGTRLTVV.

This chain uses TRBV18 with TRBJ1-1; TRBD1 aligns across 7 bases. The CDR3 totals 15 residues. The germline V gene encodes CDR1 KGHSH and CDR2 LQKENI. Losses at the gene ends were 4 bases for V and 6 bases for J; bases not matched to a gene: 11. Here the CDR3 reads CASSLIDREGPEAFF. In nucleotides, the CDR3 is TGTGCCAGCTCACTTATTGACAGGGAGGGTCCTGAAGCTTTCTTT.

V gene TRBV7-9 combines with J gene TRBJ1-3; D unresolved. Per germline, CDR1 SEHNR and CDR2 FQNEAQ (reference sequence). V lost 1 base, J lost 1 base, and 8 bases lay in between. The CDR3 has 15 amino acids. CDR3 in amino acids: CASSLDRESGNTIYF. The DNA of the CDR3 is TGTGCCAGCAGCTTAGACAGAGAATCTGGAAACACCATATATTTT.

The chain recombines TRBV7-3 with TRBJ1-2; possible D gene TRBD1, 6 bases. Germline V gives CDR1 SGHTA, CDR2 FQGTGA. The CDR3 is 13 residues long. V dropped 5 bases and J dropped 4 bases, with 11 bases sitting between them. The CDR3 loop is CASSPGQTYGYTF. CDR3 coding DNA: TGTGCCAGCAGCCCCGGACAGACCTATGGCTACACCTTC.

V gene TRBV7-2 combines with J gene TRBJ1-2, with no clear D. The CDR3 is 15 residues long. Trimming took 4 bases from V and 0 from J, leaving 12 bases between them. Germline CDR1 SGHTA, CDR2 FQGNSA. CDR3 nucleotides: TGTGCCAGCAGCTCGAGAAGAAGGGCTAACTATGGCTACACCTTC. This translates into CASSSRRRANYGYTF.

The chain links TRBV7-9 to TRBJ2-7; D remains unclear. Looked up from germline, CDR1 is SEHNR and CDR2 is FQNEAQ (reference sequence). The CDR3 consists of 11 residues. V was clipped by 9 bases and J by 5 bases, with 11 bases between them. The DNA for the CDR3 is TGTGCCAGTGCGCGTCATGACGAGCAGTACTTC. The encoded protein is CASARHDEQYF.

This chain connects TRBV5-1 to TRBJ2-3, with 10 bases aligning to TRBD2. Germline assignment: CDR1 SGHRS and CDR2 YFSETQ. This CDR3 spans 17 amino acids. After removal of 2 bases from V and 3 bases from J, the junction contained 9 bases not matched to a gene. CDR3 in DNA: TGCGCCAGCAGCTTCCTTTCTAGCGGGAGCCTAACAGATACGCAGTATTTT. It specifies CASSFLSSGSLTDTQYF. Variable domain in full (rest from reference TRBV5-1 and TRBJ2-3): KAGVTQTPRYLIKTRGQQVTLSCSPISGHRSVSWYQQTPGQGLQFLFEYFSETQRNKGNFPGRFSGRQFSNSRSEMNVSTLELGDSALYLCASSFLSSGSLTDTQYFGPGTRLTVL.

The V and J genes are TRBV15 and TRBJ1-4; the D gene is possibly TRBD1 (5 bases). The V and J ends lost 8 bases and 6 bases respectively, with 10 bases between them. The CDR3 loop spans 12 amino acids. Germline CDR1 is LNHNV and CDR2 is YYDKDF (reference sequence). The CDR3 sequence: CATGQGHEKLFF. The DNA of the CDR3 is TGTGCCACCGGGCAGGGCCATGAAAAACTGTTTTTT.

This chain joins TRBV12-3 or TRBV12-4 and TRBJ2-7; D may be TRBD2 (5 bases). The V and J ends lost 8 bases and 7 bases respectively, with 15 bases between them. The CDR3 totals 12 residues. CDR3 sequence: CASGGPGEEQYF. DNA of the CDR3: TGTGCCAGCGGTGGGCCCGGGGAAGAGCAGTACTTC.

This chain joins TRBV6-5 and TRBJ2-7; no definite D call. The CDR3 runs to 14 residues. V lost 0 bases and J 4 bases, leaving 10 bases between the germline ends. Germline CDR1 MNHEY, CDR2 SVGAGI. The CDR3: CASSYSKGGYEQYF. CDR3 bases: TGTGCCAGCAGTTACTCGAAGGGTGGGTACGAGCAGTACTTC.

V and J are TRBV9 and TRBJ2-1; 8 nucleotides align to TRBD2. The trim removed 0 bases at V and 5 bases at J, leaving 4 bases unmatched. Germline V CDR1 and CDR2: SGDLS, YYNGEE. The CDR3 totals 15 residues. This CDR3 is CASSVGGTRNNEQFF. The CDR3, as DNA: TGTGCCAGCAGCGTAGGGGGGACTAGGAACAATGAGCAGTTCTTC. Combining the CDR3 with reference TRBV9 and TRBJ2-1 gives the whole variable domain DSGVTQTPKHLITATGQRVTLRCSPRSGDLSVYWYQQSLDQGLQFLIQYYNGEERAKGNILERFSAQQFPDLHSELNLSSLELGDSALYFCASSVGGTRNNEQFFGPGTRLTVL.

This chain uses TRBV13 with TRBJ1-4; possibly TRBD1 for D (6 bases). This CDR3 has 18 residues. Between the trimmed V and J ends, which lost 2 bases and 8 bases, there was a span of 24 bases. From germline, CDR1 is PRHDT and CDR2 FYEKMQ (reference sequence). The CDR3 DNA follows: TGTGCCAGCAGCTTAAGTCTGACTCAGCGCTTGGGGGGCGAAAAACTGTTTTTT. Its protein is CASSLSLTQRLGGEKLFF.

V usage is TRBV9 and J usage is TRBJ1-1; D gene uncertain. The CDR3 is 15 residues long. The germline V gene has CDR1 SGDLS and CDR2 YYNGEE. The V end lost 0 bases, the J end lost 0 bases, and 9 bases lay between the germline ends. CDR3 region: CASSVGRQLNTEAFF. The DNA of the CDR3 is TGTGCCAGCAGCGTAGGTAGGCAACTGAACACTGAAGCTTTCTTT.

A single count supports this clone. The chain combines TRBV6-5 with TRBJ1-2, with 7 bases that match TRBD1. This CDR3 has 16 residues. The V gene end was trimmed by 6 bases and the J gene end by 0 bases; junction bases not matched to a gene: 10. CDR1 is MNHEY and CDR2 is SVGAGI in the germline V gene. The CDR3 nucleotides are TGTGCCAGCAGCTACGACAGGGTGCCCCCTAACTATGGCTACACCTTC. This sequence encodes CASSYDRVPPNYGYTF.

This chain links TRBV30 with TRBJ2-2; 7 nucleotides match TRBD2. From germline, CDR1 is GTSNPN and CDR2 SVGIG (reference sequence). After removal of 4 bases from V and 2 bases from J, the junction contained 16 bases not matched to a gene. The CDR3 covers 18 residues. CDR3 in amino acids: CAWKGSGSGVGNTGELFF. The DNA of the CDR3 is TGTGCCTGGAAAGGTAGCGGGTCTGGAGTTGGAAACACCGGGGAGCTGTTTTTT.

Concerning this clone: The germline gene is not matched at one end of the junction; a read error may be the cause. The V and J genes are TRBV7-7 and TRBJ2-5; a weak D match, TRBD2 (6 bases). CDR1 is SSHAT and CDR2 is FNYEAQ in the germline V gene (reference sequence). The CDR3 loop spans 14 amino acids. The CDR3 reads CASSRSGVQETQYF. The CDR3 DNA reads TGTGCTAGCAGCAGATCGGGAGTTCAAGAGACCCAGTACTTC.

In DNA, the CDR3 is TGTGCCTGGACAGACAGGGTAAACACCATATATTTT. Translation: CAWTDRVNTIYF. The chain recombines TRBV30 with TRBJ1-3; 7 nucleotides line up with TRBD1. V was pared by 4 bases and J by 6 bases, with 3 bases of the junction left unmatched. The CDR3 loop spans 12 amino acids. The germline gives CDR1 GTSNPN, CDR2 SVGIG (reference sequence). The full variable domain, with the rest looked up from reference TRBV30 and TRBJ1-3, is SQTIHQWPATLVQPVGSPLSLECTVEGTSNPNLYWYRQAAGRGLQLLFYSVGIGQISSEVPQNLSASRPQDRQFILSSKKLLLSDSGFYLCAWTDRVNTIYFGEGSWLTVV.

This clone was seen only a few times. The chain carries TRBV9 and TRBJ1-3; possibly TRBD1 for D (6 bases). CDR3 size: 14 residues. The germline V and J ends were trimmed by 2 bases and 4 bases, with 10 bases remaining between them. CDR1 and CDR2 from the germline V gene are SGDLS and YYNGEE. CDR3 sequence reads: CASSVSTGGNTIYF. CDR3 DNA: TGTGCCAGCAGCGTTTCGACAGGAGGAAACACCATATATTTT.

This rearrangement joins TRBV5-6 to TRBJ2-5, with 11 positions matching TRBD2. This CDR3 contains 16 residues. V was pared by 3 bases and J by 3 bases, with 7 bases of the junction left unmatched. The germline V gene encodes CDR1 SGHDT and CDR2 YYEEEE. Here the CDR3 reads CASSSRLAGYEETQYF. The CDR3 DNA reads as TGTGCCAGCAGCTCAAGACTAGCGGGATATGAAGAGACCCAGTACTTC. Using reference TRBV5-6 and TRBJ2-5 for the parts outside the CDR3, the full variable domain is DAGVTQSPTHLIKTRGQQVTLRCSPKSGHDTVSWYQQALGQGPQFIFQYYEEEERQRGNFPDRFSGHQFPNYSSELNVNALLLGDSALYLCASSSRLAGYEETQYFGPGTRLLVL.

The J gene is TRBJ1-1, the V gene TRBV27, with TRBD1 identical over 7 bases. Germline lookup yields CDR1 MNHEY and CDR2 SMNVEV (reference sequence). This CDR3 spans 16 amino acids. The J segment lost 3 bases and the V segment lost 6 bases, leaving 13 bases of the junction unmatched. CDR3 bases: TGTGCCAGCAGCGACCTACAGGGGTACAGCCACACTGAAGCTTTCTTT. This gives the protein CASSDLQGYSHTEAFF.

Concerning this clone: At one end the junction does not follow the germline gene, possibly because of a read error. This sequence joins TRBV3-1 (or the pseudogene TRBV3-2) and TRBJ2-1; unclear D gene. This CDR3 is built from 12 residues. CDR1 is LGHDT and CDR2 is YNNKEL in the germline V gene (reference sequence). CDR3 sequence: CASSQDYHEQFF. Written as DNA, the CDR3 is TGTGCCAGCAGCCAAGACTACCATGAGCAGTTCTTC.